A selection of T cell receptor beta chains follows, all from one sample in a study of human T cells and chemical hapten exposure. TCRdb reanalysed the RACE reads using MiXCR and keeps one entry per CDR3 protein. There are about 90,000 distinct CDR3 sequences in the sample; about a tenth occur only once, and 1% to 1.2% lies in the top ten. The material sequenced was whole blood, taken in connection with sensitization to the hapten diphenylcyclopropenone (DPC). The receptors here all came from a woman aged 25 to 39 with alopecia areata. Some clones in this sample may be carry-over from other donors' samples. The conserved cysteine and the conserved F or W are not part of the CDR3 here.

TRBJ1-1 | TRBV5-4 | ASSRGAGGDTEAF
TRBJ1-6 | TRBV10-3 | AISVQRGGSSPLH
TRBJ1-5 | TRBV7-6 | ASSPGGANQPQH
TRBJ1-6 | TRBV28 | ASSFPQGLGNSPLH
TRBJ1-2 | TRBV25-1 | ASSESSGWAASYT
TRBJ2-3 | TRBV9 | ATSHGGLTDTQY
TRBJ1-6 | TRBV7-6 | ASSLFDRQGDNSPLH
TRBJ1-1 | TRBV7-8 | ASSLSRGMTEAF
TRBJ2-1 | TRBV7-2 | ASSLARAGINEQF
TRBJ1-2 | TRBV7-9 | ASNPAGGPYGYT
TRBJ2-2 | TRBV19 | ASSIVGGTGELF
TRBJ1-5 | TRBV6-1 | ASSETGENQPQH
TRBJ2-5 | TRBV10-2 | ASIPREGGETQY
TRBJ2-5 | TRBV3-1 | ASSQVPTRAQY
TRBJ2-5 | TRBV7-9 | ASSFDRGRETQY
TRBJ2-5 | TRBV7-9 | ASSFVGAQETQY
TRBJ1-2 | TRBV28 | ASSFLGGGGGYT
TRBJ2-2 | TRBV28 | ASSGGNTGELF
TRBJ2-2 | TRBV6-6 | ASRRGTGTGELF
TRBJ2-3 | TRBV29-1 | SVTGDTQY
TRBJ1-1 | TRBV18 | ASSAVRTEAF
TRBJ1-2 | TRBV27 | ASSQGQYYGYT
TRBJ2-2 | TRBV9 | ASSTLDAVELF
TRBJ2-5 | TRBV12-3/TRBV12-4 | ASSLVQETQY
TRBJ2-3 | TRBV4-3 | ASSQERESSDTQY
TRBJ2-1 | TRBV6-1 | ASSEDPRGREQF
TRBJ2-2 | TRBV7-6 | ASSQGGFLAGELF
TRBJ2-7 | TRBV19 | ASSRRGQEQY
TRBJ1-4 | TRBV14 | ASSQVRTGGYEKLF
TRBJ2-5 | TRBV6-2/TRBV6-3 | ASRALSGRFQETQY
TRBJ1-4 | TRBV27 | ASRGGRPDEKLF
TRBJ1-5 | TRBV18 | ASSPQDSDQPQH
TRBJ1-6 | TRBV20-1 | SANPRQGISGPLH
TRBJ2-1 | TRBV6-1 | ASTAWGNDLHNEQF
TRBJ1-1 | TRBV7-2 | ASSLFQGMPTEAF
TRBJ2-1 | TRBV28 | ASSLRAGGNEQF
TRBJ2-3 | TRBV6-5 | ASSYSTGPTQQQY
TRBJ2-1 | TRBV20-1 | SADGLAGYNEQF
TRBJ2-3 | TRBV29-1 | SAGLAGADTQY